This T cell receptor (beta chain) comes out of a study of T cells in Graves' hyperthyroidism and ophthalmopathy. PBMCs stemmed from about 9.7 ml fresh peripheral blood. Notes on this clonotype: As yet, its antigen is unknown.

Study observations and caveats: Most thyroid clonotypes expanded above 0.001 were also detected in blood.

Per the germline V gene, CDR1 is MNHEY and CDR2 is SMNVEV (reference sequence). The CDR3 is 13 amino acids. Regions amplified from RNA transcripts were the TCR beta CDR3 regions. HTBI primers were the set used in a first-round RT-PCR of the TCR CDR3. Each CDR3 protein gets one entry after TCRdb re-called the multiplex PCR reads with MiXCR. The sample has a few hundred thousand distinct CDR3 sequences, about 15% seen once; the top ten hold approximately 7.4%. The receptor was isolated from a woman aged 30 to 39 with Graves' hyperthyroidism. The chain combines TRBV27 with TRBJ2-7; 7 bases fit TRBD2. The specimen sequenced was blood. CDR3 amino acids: CAVARRGAYEQYF. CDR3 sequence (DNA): TGTGCGGTAGCTCGACGGGGGGCCTACGAGCAGTACTTC.